Sequencing of this T cell receptor beta chain was carried out in a study of CD8 T cells in Susac syndrome. Whole-study results and caveats: The authors acknowledged that the study's TCR sequencing and HLA analysis involved relatively few individuals.

The CDR3 is made up of 13 amino acids. The germline V and J ends were trimmed by 5 bases and 3 bases, with 8 bases remaining between them. Germline assignment: CDR1 LGHDT and CDR2 YNNKEL (reference sequence). Random hexamers were used to reverse transcribe about 0.5 to 1 ug of RNA. It was immunoSEQ multiplex PCR that amplified TCR beta CDR3 across 54 Vbeta and 13 Jbeta. TCRdb reprocessed the immunoSEQ multiplex PCR reads with MiXCR, giving one entry per CDR3 protein. In the table there are over 200,000 distinct CDR3 sequences, roughly 94% of which are singletons. A note on this clonotype: Its specificity is not known.

FACS was used to enrich TEMRA cells, whereas the CD8+ and CD4+ T cells were obtained by negative isolation. The rearrangement links TRBV3-1 to TRBJ2-1; no clear D. Sequenced sample: CD4+ T cells from PBMCs. The receptor was derived from a human donor with multiple sclerosis. The CDR3 protein is CASSANLYNEQFF. The DNA for the CDR3 is TGTGCCAGCAGCGCCAATCTCTACAATGAGCAGTTCTTC.